This paragraph covers one T cell receptor beta chain sequence. Its matching antigen is unknown. This record comes from a study of shared clonotypes between healthy human individuals. CDR1 is SEHNR, CDR2 FQNEAQ, per germline (reference sequence). The V end lost 1 base, the J end lost 3 bases, and 6 bases lay between the germline ends. This CDR3 contains 13 residues. Genomic DNA from each subset was divided evenly over several immunoSEQ plates. The protocol was immunoSEQ multiplex PCR, while the TCRdb copy is restricted to in-frame clones and leaves out a portion. Among more than 550,000 clones listed, just under 75% were seen once. Study results and caveats: In contrast to clonotypes shared by all four donors, non-shared clonotypes had lower generation probabilities.

This rearrangement joins TRBV7-9 to TRBJ1-1; D gene unclear. This clonotype was obtained from a woman aged 25 to 39 in good health. The sample consisted of memory CD4+ T cells sorted from blood. The subset was: CD45RA-negative fraction. The CDR3 reads CASSLVWDTEAFF. CDR3 bases: TGTGCCAGCAGCTTAGTTTGGGACACTGAAGCTTTCTTT.